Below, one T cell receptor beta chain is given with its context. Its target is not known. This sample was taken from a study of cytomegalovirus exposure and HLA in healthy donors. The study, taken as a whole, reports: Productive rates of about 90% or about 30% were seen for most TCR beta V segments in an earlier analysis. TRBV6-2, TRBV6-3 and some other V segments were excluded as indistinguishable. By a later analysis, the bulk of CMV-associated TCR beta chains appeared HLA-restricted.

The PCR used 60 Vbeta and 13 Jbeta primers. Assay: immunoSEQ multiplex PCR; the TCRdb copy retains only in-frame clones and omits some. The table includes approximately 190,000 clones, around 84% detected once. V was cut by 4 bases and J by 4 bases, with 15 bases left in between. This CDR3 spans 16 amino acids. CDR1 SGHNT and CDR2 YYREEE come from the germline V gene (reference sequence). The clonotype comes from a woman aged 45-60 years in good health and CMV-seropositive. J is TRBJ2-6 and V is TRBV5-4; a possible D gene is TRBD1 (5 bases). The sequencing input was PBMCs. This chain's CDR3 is CASSLRTPGGANVLTF. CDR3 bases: TGTGCCAGCAGCCTCCGGACACCCGGGGGGGCCAACGTCCTGACTTTC.